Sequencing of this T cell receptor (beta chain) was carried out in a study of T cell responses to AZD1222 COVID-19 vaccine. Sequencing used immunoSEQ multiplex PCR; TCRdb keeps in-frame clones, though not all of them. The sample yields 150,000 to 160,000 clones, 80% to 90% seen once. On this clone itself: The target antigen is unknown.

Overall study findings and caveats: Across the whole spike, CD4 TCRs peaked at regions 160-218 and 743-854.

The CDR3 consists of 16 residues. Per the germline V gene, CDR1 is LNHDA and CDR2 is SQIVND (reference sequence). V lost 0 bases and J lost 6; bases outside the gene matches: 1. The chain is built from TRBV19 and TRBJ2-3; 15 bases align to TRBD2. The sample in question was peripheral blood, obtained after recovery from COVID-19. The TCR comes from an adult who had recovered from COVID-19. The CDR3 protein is CASSIDGTSGRDTQYF. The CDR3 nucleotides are TGTGCCAGTAGTATAGATGGGACTAGCGGGAGGGATACGCAGTATTTT.